This TCR beta chain was sequenced in a study of blood T cell repertoires in COVID-19. Study at large: The United States, Italy and Spain were the sources of the acute and convalescent COVID-19 samples. From T cells, B-cell-depleted T cells, or PBMCs came the material, which was cDNA or gDNA.

Trimming removed 2 bases from V and 7 bases from J, with 14 bases in between. The CDR3 has 15 residues. CDR1 is SEHNR and CDR2 is FQNEAQ in the germline V gene (reference sequence). This clone was seen only a few times. How the authors handled the data: Reference gene primer amplification yielded estimated nucleated cell counts. Measured with immunoSEQ multiplex PCR; TCRdb has only the in-frame clones, and not every one. The V and J calls and clone size are taken from that table; D and trimming were inferred from the DNA. This table holds 14,000 to 15,000 clones, 70% to 90% found once. The TCR sequence derives from a human donor in a cohort sampled during active COVID-19. The chain uses TRBV7-9 and TRBJ1-4; no firm D call. The sample was peripheral blood. The CDR3 protein is CASSLLAAGAEKLFF. The CDR3 DNA sequence: TGTGCCAGCAGCTTATTGGCCGCGGGAGCTGAAAAACTGTTTTTT.